This is a list of T cell receptor beta chains from one sample in a study of blood T cells in healthy people across ages. Via MiXCR, TCRdb re-called the 5' RACE reads, giving one row per CDR3 protein. Here the sample spans around 900,000 distinct CDR3 sequences, 29% being singletons. The sample was blood. The source of these receptors is an elderly woman in good health. The conserved cysteine and the conserved F or W are not part of the CDR3 here. Size is stated for part of the rows, as once, few or many counts, or as a class when the clone is expanded.

j_call: TRBJ2-3
clone_size: many
v_call: TRBV3-1
cdr3_length: 14
cdr3_aa: ASSQGRLTSTDTQY

j_call: TRBJ2-7
clone_size: many
v_call: TRBV2
cdr3_length: 10
cdr3_aa: ASLRAGYEQY

j_call: TRBJ2-7
clone_size: many
v_call: TRBV7-9
cdr3_length: 12
cdr3_aa: ASSLGVGSYEQY

j_call: TRBJ1-4
clone_size: few
v_call: TRBV7-2
cdr3_length: 13
cdr3_aa: ASKQGMATNEKLF

j_call: TRBJ2-1
clone_size: .
v_call: TRBV6-6
cdr3_length: 11
cdr3_aa: ASSYGRGETQF

j_call: TRBJ2-3
clone_size: many
v_call: TRBV24-1
cdr3_length: 14
cdr3_aa: ATSDQDRGLPDTQY

j_call: TRBJ2-5
clone_size: once
v_call: TRBV7-8
cdr3_length: 15
cdr3_aa: ASSRRAGGLIQETQY

j_call: TRBJ2-4
clone_size: few
v_call: TRBV29-1
cdr3_length: 15
cdr3_aa: SSSSQWEASSGNIQY

j_call: TRBJ2-3
clone_size: many
v_call: TRBV4-1
cdr3_length: 16
cdr3_aa: ASSQDQTAGRGTDTQY

j_call: TRBJ1-2
clone_size: many
v_call: TRBV12-3/TRBV12-4
cdr3_length: 13
cdr3_aa: ASSSQGARGYGYT

j_call: TRBJ2-1
clone_size: .
v_call: TRBV7-2
cdr3_length: 15
cdr3_aa: ASSLRLAAFSYNEQF

j_call: TRBJ2-3
clone_size: many
v_call: TRBV12-5
cdr3_length: 15
cdr3_aa: ASGLVLGTGSTDTQY

j_call: TRBJ2-7
clone_size: few
v_call: TRBV12-3/TRBV12-4
cdr3_length: 11
cdr3_aa: ASSLGTDYEQY

j_call: TRBJ2-7
clone_size: .
v_call: TRBV6-6
cdr3_length: 10
cdr3_aa: ASRVRGYEQY

j_call: TRBJ2-5
clone_size: many
v_call: TRBV6-5
cdr3_length: 13
cdr3_aa: ASSSPAKGHWTQY

j_call: TRBJ2-3
clone_size: .
v_call: TRBV7-9
cdr3_length: 12
cdr3_aa: ASSFGTGKDTQY

j_call: TRBJ2-2
clone_size: many
v_call: TRBV10-1
cdr3_length: 9
cdr3_aa: ASSDTGELF

j_call: TRBJ2-2
clone_size: .
v_call: TRBV4-2
cdr3_length: 13
cdr3_aa: ASSQRTGNAGELF